Each of the 25 T cell receptor beta chains below was sequenced from the same sample in a study of cytomegalovirus exposure and HLA in healthy donors. Researchers ran the PCR with 60 Vbeta and 13 Jbeta primers. Sequencing used immunoSEQ multiplex PCR; TCRdb keeps in-frame clones, though not all of them. The repertoire holds approximately 220,000 clones, with about 82% as singletons. The sample was PBMCs. The source is a man aged 25 to 40 in good health and CMV-seronegative.

V usage is TRBV4-1 and J usage is TRBJ2-7; perhaps TRBD1 as D (6 bases). CDR3 size: 17 residues. The germline V gene has CDR1 MGHRA and CDR2 YSYEKL. With 0 bases removed from V and 6 bases from J, the gap between germline ends came to 21 bases. CDR3 bases: TGCGCCAGCAGCCAAGATAGAGGGGGATATGGGCCGCTCGAGCAGTACTTC. Translated, it gives CASSQDRGGYGPLEQYF.

This sequence joins TRBV6-6 and TRBJ2-1; D may be TRBD1 (6 bases). The CDR3 spans 16 residues. V dropped 0 bases and J dropped 7 bases, with 16 bases sitting between them. Germline V lookup: CDR1 MNHNY, CDR2 SVGAGI (reference sequence). CDR3 in DNA: TGTGCCAGCAGTTACTCCCGGGACAACCCAAGGAATGAGCAGTTCTTC. Its translation is CASSYSRDNPRNEQFF.

The sample holds a few counts of this clone. The chain couples TRBV7-6 to TRBJ2-2; no clear D gene. V was clipped by 5 bases and J by 4 bases, with 11 bases between them. Germline V gene lookup returns CDR1 SGHVS and CDR2 FNYEAQ. CDR3 length: 14 residues. The CDR3 is CASSPLSLTGELFF. CDR3 bases: TGTGCCAGCAGCCCCCTAAGCCTCACCGGGGAGCTGTTTTTT.

The J gene is TRBJ2-5, the V gene TRBV13; TRBD2 aligns across 14 bases. The CDR3 is 16 amino acids. V shed 5 bases, J shed 3 bases, and the junction held 5 bases outside the gene matches. The germline V gene encodes CDR1 PRHDT and CDR2 FYEKMQ (reference sequence). CDR3 nucleotide sequence: TGTGCCAGCAGCCCCAGACTAGCGGGAGGGAAAGAGACCCAGTACTTC. It yields the protein CASSPRLAGGKETQYF.

The chain recombines TRBV6-1 with TRBJ1-3; D is perhaps TRBD1 (5 bases). V lost 2 bases and J lost 7, with 15 bases in between. This CDR3 is 15 amino acids long. Germline V gene sequence: CDR1 MNHNS, CDR2 SASEGT. In nucleotides, the CDR3 is TGTGCCAGCAGTGAACAGGGCGGACCTCGGAACACCATATATTTT. It translates to CASSEQGGPRNTIYF.

The chain joins TRBV7-9 to TRBJ2-7; TRBD2 matches at 13 bases. The CDR3 extends over 16 amino acids. Germline trimming cut 3 bases from V and 0 bases from J; bases unmatched to any gene: 2. CDR1 is SEHNR, CDR2 FQNEAQ, per germline (reference sequence). The chain's CDR3 is CASSFGTSGASYEQYF. CDR3 DNA: TGTGCCAGCAGCTTCGGGACTAGCGGGGCCTCCTACGAGCAGTACTTC.

This clone was seen only a few times. The rearrangement links TRBV5-1 to TRBJ2-7; TRBD2 aligns across 8 bases. The CDR3 has 15 residues. Germline V gene lookup returns CDR1 SGHRS and CDR2 YFSETQ. The V segment lost 5 bases and the J segment 3 bases; nucleotides outside the gene matches: 10. CDR3 nucleotide sequence: TGCGCCAGCAGTGAAAGCGGGGGCGAGATCTACGAGCAGTACTTC. This sequence encodes CASSESGGEIYEQYF.

This chain joins TRBV19 and TRBJ2-7; 10 bases are a match to TRBD1. CDR3 size: 15 residues. CDR1 is LNHDA and CDR2 is SQIVND in the germline V gene (reference sequence). The J segment lost 5 bases and the V segment lost 3 bases, leaving 7 bases of the junction unmatched. Here the CDR3 reads CASSIRQGARDEQYF. CDR3 nucleotides: TGTGCCAGTAGTATCCGACAGGGGGCTAGGGACGAGCAGTACTTC.

The rearrangement links TRBV16 to TRBJ1-1; TRBD1 matches 7 bases. There are 14 residues in the CDR3. Germline assignment: CDR1 KGHSY and CDR2 FQNENV. J lost 7 bases, V lost 3 bases, and 8 bases had no gene match. The CDR3 DNA sequence: TGTGCCAGCAGCCAGCCGACAGGGAACGGTGAAGCTTTCTTT. This codes for CASSQPTGNGEAFF.

CDR3 amino acids: CASNGLAGATGELFF. For the CDR3, the DNA is TGTGCCAGCAACGGACTAGCGGGGGCCACCGGGGAGCTGTTTTTT. The chain joins TRBV9 to TRBJ2-2, with TRBD2 matching 13 bases. The germline CDR1 and CDR2 sequences are SGDLS and YYNGEE. CDR3 length: 15 amino acids. J gave up 4 bases and V 6 bases, and 3 bases lay outside the gene matches. Variable domain in full (rest from reference TRBV9 and TRBJ2-2): DSGVTQTPKHLITATGQRVTLRCSPRSGDLSVYWYQQSLDQGLQFLIQYYNGEERAKGNILERFSAQQFPDLHSELNLSSLELGDSALYFCASNGLAGATGELFFGEGSRLTVL.

This chain connects TRBV9 to TRBJ2-1; D is possibly TRBD2 (7 bases). Per the germline V gene, CDR1 is SGDLS and CDR2 is YYNGEE. The CDR3 runs 16 residues. V gave up 4 bases and J gave up 6 bases, with 20 bases separating them. The CDR3 coding sequence is TGTGCCAGCAGCCCCGGAGGGGGGAGGGTGGGCAATGAGCAGTTCTTC. It translates to CASSPGGGRVGNEQFF.

The chain links TRBV28 to TRBJ2-7; TRBD1 agrees at 7 bases. This CDR3 has 16 amino acids. V dropped 6 bases and J dropped 2; count of bases not matched to a gene: 13. Germline assignment: CDR1 MDHEN and CDR2 SYDVKM. CDR3 residues: CASSPIEGQYTYEQYF. In nucleotides, the CDR3 is TGTGCCAGCAGCCCAATCGAGGGACAGTACACCTACGAGCAGTACTTC. The full variable domain, rest sourced from reference TRBV28 and TRBJ2-7, is DVKVTQSSRYLVKRTGEKVFLECVQDMDHENMFWYRQDPGLGLRLIYFSYDVKMKEKGDIPEGYSVSREKKERFSLILESASTNQTSMYLCASSPIEGQYTYEQYFGPGTRLTVT.

The gene calls are TRBV19 and TRBJ1-4; no definite D call. From germline, CDR1 is LNHDA and CDR2 SQIVND (reference sequence). The CDR3 contains 15 residues. Trimming stripped 3 bases from V and 2 bases from J, with 10 bases between. The CDR3 here is CASSMVGGTNEKLFF. The CDR3 nucleotides read TGTGCCAGTAGTATGGTCGGAGGGACTAATGAAAAACTGTTTTTT.

On this clone: One junction end does not reproduce the germline sequence, and a read error may be involved. The J gene is TRBJ2-2, the V gene TRBV7-9, with a weak D call TRBD1 (6 bases). CDR3 length: 13 residues. Germline CDR1 is SEHNR and CDR2 is FQNEAQ (reference sequence). CDR3 sequence reads: CSSPLGGSGELFF. The CDR3 DNA reads TGTTCCAGTCCTCTTGGGGGCTCCGGGGAGCTGTTTTTT.

The chain couples TRBV2 to TRBJ2-3; TRBD1 agrees at 7 bases. This CDR3 has 14 residues. The V and J ends lost 7 bases and 1 base, in that order; junction bases with no gene match: 5. Looked up from germline, CDR1 is SNHLY and CDR2 is FYNNEI. CDR3 region: CASTRGTGTDTQYF. The CDR3 coding sequence is TGTGCCAGCACCAGAGGGACAGGCACAGATACGCAGTATTTT. Supplemented by reference TRBV2 and TRBJ2-3, the full variable domain reads EPEVTQTPSHQVTQMGQEVILRCVPISNHLYFYWYRQILGQKVEFLVSFYNNEISEKSEIFDDQFSVERPDGSNFTLKIRSTKLEDSAMYFCASTRGTGTDTQYFGPGTRLTVL.

The genes are TRBV6-6 and TRBJ2-1; tentatively, D is TRBD1 (6 bases). The V end lost 6 bases, the J end lost 7 bases, and 13 bases lay between the germline ends. The CDR3 is 13 residues long. Germline values: CDR1 MNHNY, CDR2 SVGAGI (reference sequence). CDR3 DNA: TGTGCCAGCAGCCGCGGACAGACTAATGAGCAGTTCTTC. Translation: CASSRGQTNEQFF.

The chain carries TRBV6-5 and TRBJ2-3, with TRBD2 matching 7 bases. CDR1 and CDR2 (germline): MNHEY, SVGAGI. The CDR3 runs 13 residues. V lost 5 bases and J lost 4; bases outside the gene matches: 3. CDR3 sequence (DNA): TGTGCCAGCAGTGGGGGGGGATCAGATACGCAGTATTTT. Translation gives CASSGGGSDTQYF.

The CDR3 bases are TGTGCCAGCAGTGAAGGTCCGGGGTCTGGAAACACCATATATTTT. Its translation is CASSEGPGSGNTIYF. The rearrangement links TRBV2 to TRBJ1-3; unclear D gene. The V gene's germline CDR1 is SNHLY and CDR2 FYNNEI. The CDR3 covers 15 residues. The V and J ends lost 1 base and 1 base respectively, with 8 bases between them.

The rearrangement joins TRBV15 to TRBJ2-7; a possible D gene is TRBD2 (5 bases). Trimming cost V 0 bases and J 3 bases, with 18 bases left between them. The CDR3 covers 17 residues. In germline, CDR1 is LNHNV, CDR2 YYDKDF (reference sequence). This CDR3 is CATSRDRVSASLYEQYF. In DNA, the CDR3 is TGTGCCACCAGCAGAGATCGCGTTAGCGCCTCGCTCTACGAGCAGTACTTC.

This clone was observed a handful of times. The gene calls are TRBV5-6 and TRBJ1-2; tentative D call: TRBD1 (5 bases). This CDR3 contains 13 residues. Germline CDR1 reads SGHDT; CDR2 reads YYEEEE. V lost 3 bases and J 4 bases, leaving 10 bases between the germline ends. The CDR3 loop is CASSSGTFYGYTF. CDR3 DNA sequence: TGTGCCAGCAGCTCCGGGACTTTCTATGGCTACACCTTC. The full variable domain, completed using reference TRBV5-6 and TRBJ1-2, is DAGVTQSPTHLIKTRGQQVTLRCSPKSGHDTVSWYQQALGQGPQFIFQYYEEEERQRGNFPDRFSGHQFPNYSSELNVNALLLGDSALYLCASSSGTFYGYTFGSGTRLTVV.

With regard to this clone: Sequence at one end of the junction differs from germline and may be a read error. V is TRBV7-9 and J is TRBJ2-5; a weak D match, TRBD2 (5 bases). The germline V gene has CDR1 SEHNR and CDR2 FQNEAQ (reference sequence). The CDR3 contains 12 residues. This CDR3 reads CSSSSWRETQYF. CDR3 nucleotides: TGTTCCAGCAGCTCCTGGAGGGAGACCCAGTACTTC. The full variable domain, completed using reference TRBV7-9 and TRBJ2-5, is DTGVSQNPRHKITKRGQNVTFRCDPISEHNRLYWYRQTLGQGPEFLTYFQNEAQLEKSRLLSDRFSAERPKGSFSTLEIQRTEQGDSAMYLCSSSSWRETQYFGPGTRLLVL.

In DNA form, the CDR3 reads TGTGCCACGGGACTAGACGGCCCTACTGAGCAGTACTTC. Residues: CATGLDGPTEQYF. This rearrangement joins TRBV15 to TRBJ2-7; TRBD2 matches at 8 bases. V lost 9 bases and J lost 7; bases outside the gene matches: 11. This CDR3 is 13 amino acids long. Germline CDR1 is LNHNV and CDR2 is YYDKDF (reference sequence).

The rearrangement links TRBV6-1 to TRBJ2-2; D call uncertain. Germline V gene lookup returns CDR1 MNHNS and CDR2 SASEGT. The CDR3 length is 15 residues. V dropped 1 base and J dropped 1 base, with 7 bases sitting between them. CDR3 region: CASSEVSGNTGELFF. CDR3 sequence (DNA): TGTGCCAGCAGTGAAGTTTCAGGGAACACCGGGGAGCTGTTTTTT.

This chain uses TRBV5-8 with TRBJ1-3; D not certain. Trimming pared 5 bases from V and 0 bases from J, leaving 12 bases between. Germline CDR1 is SGHTS and CDR2 is YDEGEE. The CDR3 loop spans 15 amino acids. Here the CDR3 reads CASSSDPSSGNTIYF. CDR3 in DNA: TGTGCCAGCAGTAGCGACCCGAGCTCTGGAAACACCATATATTTT.

This clone came up a few times. Its ends do not fully match the called genes, so a read error is possible. This chain joins TRBV7-7 and TRBJ2-3, with TRBD1 matching over 8 bases. This CDR3 has 13 residues. The germline V gene encodes CDR1 SSHAT and CDR2 FNYEAQ (reference sequence). CDR3 in DNA: TGTGCTAGCAGTTTGGACAGGGCAGATACGCAGTATTTT. This gives the protein CASSLDRADTQYF.